One and the same sample provided the 7 T cell receptor beta chains below, sequenced in a study of shared clonotypes between healthy human individuals. Clones were read by immunoSEQ multiplex PCR, and TCRdb kept only the in-frame ones, dropping some. The profile shows around 2,000,000 clones, approximately 94% of them singletons. Naive CD8 populations comprised CD45RO-negative cells positively selected for CCR7, excluding terminally differentiated effector memory CD45RA+ cells. Material for sequencing was naive CD8+ T cells sorted from blood. The receptors were sampled from a young man in good health.

The chain carries TRBV6-5 and TRBJ1-1; the D is unclear. V lost 11 bases, J lost 3 bases, and 7 bases lay in between. Germline V gene sequence: CDR1 MNHEY, CDR2 SVGAGI. There are 10 residues in the CDR3. CDR3 sequence (DNA): TGTGCCGTCGGGTACACTGAAGCTTTCTTT. Translated: CAVGYTEAFF.

The chain carries TRBV18 and TRBJ2-3; 8 positions agree with TRBD2. Germline-derived CDR1 and CDR2 are KGHSH and LQKENI. The CDR3 is 16 amino acids. V gave up 0 bases and J gave up 1 base; unmatched junction bases: 3. The CDR3 loop reads CASSPPGLVGTDTQYF. The CDR3 DNA is TGTGCCAGCTCACCACCGGGACTAGTGGGCACAGATACGCAGTATTTT.

This clone was recorded only once. The genes are TRBV19 and TRBJ2-7; D unclear. The CDR3 spans 13 residues. CDR1 LNHDA and CDR2 SQIVND come from the germline V gene (reference sequence). Trimming removed 5 bases at V and 5 bases at J, with 13 bases between. The CDR3: CASSPTVINEQYF. CDR3 DNA: TGTGCCAGTAGTCCCACAGTAATCAACGAGCAGTACTTC. The complete variable domain, with remaining parts taken from reference TRBV19 and TRBJ2-7, reads DGGITQSPKYLFRKEGQNVTLSCEQNLNHDAMYWYRQDPGQGLRLIYYSQIVNDFQKGDIAEGYSVSREKKESFPLTVTSAQKNPTAFYLCASSPTVINEQYFGPGTRLTVT.

This chain links TRBV5-4 with TRBJ2-3, with TRBD2 matching over 8 bases. This CDR3 has 16 residues. Germline V gene data show CDR1 as SGHNT and CDR2 as YYREEE (reference sequence). The J segment lost 3 bases and the V segment lost 4 bases, leaving 10 bases of the junction unmatched. This CDR3 is CASSPLAGGGTDTQYF. The CDR3 bases are TGTGCCAGCAGCCCCCTGGCGGGGGGTGGGACAGATACGCAGTATTTT. The full variable domain, in which reference TRBV5-4 and TRBJ2-3 provide the parts outside the CDR3, is ETGVTQSPTHLIKTRGQQVTLRCSSQSGHNTVSWYQQALGQGPQFIFQYYREEENGRGNFPPRFSGLQFPNYSSELNVNALELDDSALYLCASSPLAGGGTDTQYFGPGTRLTVL.

DNA for the CDR3: TGTGCCAGCAGTTTACCAGGGTCCACCGGGGAGCTGTTTTTT. This sequence encodes CASSLPGSTGELFF. The chain has TRBV28 and TRBJ2-2; D may be TRBD1 (5 bases). The germline V gene has CDR1 MDHEN and CDR2 SYDVKM. The ends were cut back, 2 bases at V and 4 bases at J, with 8 bases in the middle. The CDR3 spans 14 residues. Looking up the rest from reference TRBV28 and TRBJ2-2 gives the full variable domain: DVKVTQSSRYLVKRTGEKVFLECVQDMDHENMFWYRQDPGLGLRLIYFSYDVKMKEKGDIPEGYSVSREKKERFSLILESASTNQTSMYLCASSLPGSTGELFFGEGSRLTVL.

This chain connects TRBV6-1 to TRBJ2-7, with 7 bases fitting TRBD1. Germline CDR1 is MNHNS and CDR2 is SASEGT. After removal of 1 base from V and 3 bases from J, the junction contained 3 bases not matched to a gene. The CDR3 totals 14 residues. Written as DNA, the CDR3 is TGTGCCAGCAGTGAAGGAGGGGGCTACTACGAGCAGTACTTC. Its protein product is CASSEGGGYYEQYF.

The chain is built from TRBV9 and TRBJ1-5, with D maybe TRBD1 (5 bases). V gave up 0 bases and J gave up 5 bases, with 9 bases separating them. CDR1 SGDLS and CDR2 YYNGEE come from the germline V gene. This CDR3 contains 14 residues. The CDR3 DNA reads as TGTGCCAGCAGCGTAGGAGGGGATCATCAGCCCCAGCATTTT. It is translated as CASSVGGDHQPQHF.